This is a list of T cell receptor beta chains from one sample in a study of cytomegalovirus exposure and HLA in healthy donors. Profiled with immunoSEQ multiplex PCR; TCRdb holds only in-frame clones, not every one. Of 120,000 or so clones listed, over 50% are singletons. Input material: PBMCs. These receptors were obtained from a woman aged 40 to 49 in good health and CMV-seropositive. Each CDR3 is given with its conserved first and last residue. A D gene is named only where the DNA matches it firmly. The size entry is marked missing in some rows and otherwise reads once, few, many or a size class.

V	D	size	J	CDR3	DNA
TRBV5-3	-	-	TRBJ1-5	CARSPEIGGNQPQHF	TGTGCCAGAAGCCCCGAAATTGGAGGCAATCAGCCCCAGCATTTT
TRBV19	-	-	TRBJ2-3	CASSMVAGIPDTQYF	TGTGCCAGTAGTATGGTGGCAGGGATCCCAGATACGCAGTATTTT
TRBV19	-	once	TRBJ1-2	CATQGLGAPSDGYTF	TGTGCCACCCAAGGACTAGGGGCGCCTTCAGATGGCTACACCTTC
TRBV27	TRBD2	-	TRBJ2-7	CASSLSGTSGAYEQYF	TGTGCCAGCAGTTTATCCGGGACTAGCGGTGCCTACGAGCAGTACTTC
TRBV27	TRBD1	once	TRBJ2-5	CASSSKLRTGGGETQYF	TGTGCCAGCAGTTCTAAACTCCGGACAGGGGGAGGGGAGACCCAGTACTTC
TRBV30	TRBD1	-	TRBJ2-7	CATRQGPSYEQYF	TGTGCCACTCGACAGGGGCCCTCCTACGAGCAGTACTTC
TRBV19	-	few	TRBJ2-7	CASSIQVDSYEQYF	TGTGCCAGTAGTATTCAGGTTGACTCCTACGAGCAGTACTTC
TRBV4-1	-	-	TRBJ2-7	CASSQGSEQYF	TGCGCCAGCAGCCAAGGGAGCGAGCAGTACTTC
TRBV6-6	TRBD1	-	TRBJ2-7	CASSYSTGAGEQYF	TGTGCCAGCAGTTACTCGACAGGGGCGGGCGAGCAGTACTTC
TRBV29-1	TRBD1	-	TRBJ1-2	CSVGQGTDGGYTF	TGCAGCGTGGGACAGGGGACGGACGGTGGCTACACCTTC
TRBV5-6	-	-	TRBJ2-7	CASSLGAGSPGIEQYF	TGTGCCAGCAGCTTGGGAGCAGGGTCCCCCGGAATCGAGCAGTACTTC
TRBV18	-	few	TRBJ1-2	CASSAGYGYTF	TGTGCCAGCTCAGCAGGGTATGGCTACACCTTC
TRBV5-4	-	-	TRBJ2-1	CASRGGNYNEQFF	TGTGCCAGCAGGGGCGGGAATTACAATGAGCAGTTCTTC
TRBV7-9	TRBD1	few	TRBJ2-7	CASSLGHRDRVSYEQYF	TGTGCCAGCAGCTTAGGACACCGGGACAGGGTCTCCTACGAGCAGTACTTC
TRBV21-1	-	-	TRBJ2-3	CASSIVRAEWDTQYF	TGTGCCAGCAGTATCGTTCGAGCGGAGTGGGATACGCAGTATTTT
TRBV29-1	-	-	TRBJ2-3	CSVEGDTTSTDTQYF	TGCAGCGTTGAAGGGGACACAACTAGCACAGATACGCAGTATTTT
TRBV9	-	-	TRBJ2-3	CASREGGGDTQYF	TGTGCCAGCAGGGAAGGGGGGGGAGATACGCAGTATTTT
TRBV18	-	few	TRBJ2-7	CASSPEGYYEQYF	TGTGCCAGCTCACCAGAGGGATACTACGAGCAGTACTTC
TRBV5-1	-	once	TRBJ1-1	CASSLTSGAEAFF	TGCGCCAGCAGCCTGACCTCAGGCGCCGAAGCTTTCTTT
TRBV4-1	TRBD2	few	TRBJ2-3	CASSQEGRTSGIPDTQYF	TGCGCCAGCAGCCAAGAGGGGAGGACTAGCGGGATCCCAGATACGCAGTATTTT
TRBV10-2	-	-	TRBJ2-7	CASLGGYEQYF	TGCGCCAGCCTAGGGGGTTACGAGCAGTACTTC
TRBV21-1	-	-	TRBJ1-4	CASSSRTRKTNEKLFF	TGTGCCAGCAGCTCCCGGACTCGGAAAACTAATGAAAAACTGTTTTTT
TRBV15	-	-	TRBJ2-7	CATSRGRLEQYF	TGTGCCACCAGCAGAGGGCGACTCGAGCAGTACTTC
TRBV6-6	-	few	TRBJ1-5	CASSTGLFMDQPQHF	TGTGCCAGCAGTACAGGGTTGTTTATGGATCAGCCCCAGCATTTT
TRBV2	-	-	TRBJ2-3	CASYRGSGFTDTQYF	TGTGCCAGCTATCGTGGTAGCGGTTTCACAGATACGCAGTATTTT
TRBV30	TRBD1	few	TRBJ2-7	CAWSVGDRGHDYEQYF	TGTGCCTGGAGTGTTGGGGACAGGGGGCACGACTACGAGCAGTACTTC
TRBV18	TRBD2	-	TRBJ2-1	CASSPGLAETDEQFF	TGTGCCAGCTCACCGGGACTAGCGGAGACCGATGAGCAGTTCTTC
TRBV28	TRBD1	-	TRBJ1-5	CASSILDRASNQPQHF	TGTGCCAGCAGTATTCTGGACAGGGCCAGCAATCAGCCCCAGCATTTT
TRBV11-3	TRBD2	-	TRBJ2-5	CASSLETSGGAAQYF	TGTGCCAGCAGCTTAGAAACTAGCGGGGGGGCGGCCCAGTACTTC
TRBV6-5	TRBD2	few	TRBJ2-3	CASSYGTSGRRGEYF	TGTGCCAGCAGTTATGGGACTAGCGGGCGAAGGGGGGAGTATTTT
TRBV7-9	TRBD1	-	TRBJ1-1	CASSAKDRVVAFF	TGTGCCAGCAGCGCTAAGGACAGGGTGGTTGCTTTCTTT
TRBV6-5	-	-	TRBJ1-3	CASSRTGSGNTIYF	TGTGCCAGCAGTCGAACAGGGTCTGGAAACACCATATATTTT
TRBV6-4	-	-	TRBJ2-1	CASTPTQFF	TGTGCCAGCACCCCTACCCAGTTCTTC
TRBV30	TRBD2	few	TRBJ2-1	CAWRSGTSGREQFF	TGTGCCTGGAGGTCCGGGACTAGCGGGCGTGAGCAGTTCTTC
TRBV6-6	-	-	TRBJ2-7	CASRDGGPKGYEQYF	TGTGCCAGCAGGGACGGAGGGCCTAAAGGCTACGAGCAGTACTTC
TRBV18	TRBD1	-	TRBJ2-2	CASSVQGAVTGELFF	TGTGCCAGCTCAGTACAGGGGGCAGTCACCGGGGAGCTGTTTTTT
TRBV5-1	TRBD1	-	TRBJ2-1	CASTLVGQGTYNEQFF	TGCGCCAGCACCCTCGTGGGACAGGGTACCTACAATGAGCAGTTCTTC
TRBV5-1	-	-	TRBJ2-7	CASRLEEGEQYF	TGCGCCAGCAGGCTGGAGGAGGGCGAGCAGTACTTC
TRBV2	-	-	TRBJ1-5	CASSEGLGLGSNQPQHF	TGTGCCAGCAGTGAAGGTCTGGGCCTTGGCAGCAATCAGCCCCAGCATTTT
TRBV6-1	-	-	TRBJ2-3	CASSERKGLDTQYF	TGTGCCAGCAGTGAACGGAAGGGGCTCGATACGCAGTATTTT
TRBV19	-	-	TRBJ1-2	CASSIRRGGGNYGYTF	TGTGCCAGTAGTATTCGACGCGGGGGGGGGAACTATGGCTACACCTTC
TRBV5-1	-	-	TRBJ1-2	CASSSFEGSVYGYTF	TGCGCCAGCAGCTCTTTTGAGGGTTCCGTCTATGGCTACACCTTC
TRBV13	TRBD2	-	TRBJ2-7	CASSLSGGHEQYF	TGTGCCAGCAGCTTAAGCGGGGGGCACGAGCAGTACTTC
TRBV11-3	-	-	TRBJ1-1	CASSSNRAGTEAFF	TGTGCCAGCAGCTCGAACAGGGCAGGGACTGAAGCTTTCTTT
TRBV18	TRBD2	-	TRBJ2-7	CASSPEAGEVEQYF	TGTGCCAGCTCACCAGAAGCGGGAGAGGTCGAGCAGTACTTC